This T cell receptor beta chain emerged from a study of metastatic and nonmetastatic thyroid tumors. Whole-study context: Both malignant and benign thyroid patients supplied peripheral blood and tumor or nodule tissue samples, across which the repertoires of these patients were then compared.

Germline CDR1 and CDR2: MNHEY and SVGEGT. J was trimmed by 6 bases and V by 7 bases; bases with no gene match: 8. The CDR3 totals 13 residues. Treatment of any kind had been given to no patient before thyroid surgery. Per the original data handling: The distant-metastasis classifier for papillary thyroid cancer was built from CDR3 differences across clinicopathological groups. TCRdb re-called clones via MiXCR from the PCR reads. The authors' filters were not applied to this entry. This table has fewer than 40,000 clones, about 30% appearing once. This clone has more than one count but fewer than ten. The antigen remains unidentified. General study findings and limits: Malignant thyroid tumors reportedly had TCR beta diversity that was significantly higher than in benign nodules, in blood and tumor.

Sequenced sample: blood. This sequence joins TRBV6-2 or TRBV6-3 and TRBJ2-7, with 8 bases identical to TRBD2. This clonotype was obtained from a female donor with papillary thyroid cancer or a benign thyroid nodule (not recorded which). Some clones in this sample may be carry-over from other donors' samples. The DNA of the CDR3 is TGTGCCAGCAACGGACTAGCCCTCGTCGAGCAGTACTTC. Its translation: CASNGLALVEQYF.